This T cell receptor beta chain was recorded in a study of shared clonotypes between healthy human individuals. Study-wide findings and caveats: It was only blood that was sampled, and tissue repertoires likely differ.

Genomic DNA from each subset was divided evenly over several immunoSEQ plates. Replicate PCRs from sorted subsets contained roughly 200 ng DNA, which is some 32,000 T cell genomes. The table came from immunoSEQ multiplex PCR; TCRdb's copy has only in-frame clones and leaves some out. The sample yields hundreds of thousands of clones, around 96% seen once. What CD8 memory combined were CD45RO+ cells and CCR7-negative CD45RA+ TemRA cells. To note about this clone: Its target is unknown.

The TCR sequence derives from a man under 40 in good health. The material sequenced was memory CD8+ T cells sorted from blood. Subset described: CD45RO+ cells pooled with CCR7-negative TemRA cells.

CDR3 sequence reads: CAISESRADETQYF. DNA for the CDR3: TGTGCCATCAGTGAGTCGAGGGCCGACGAGACCCAGTACTTC. The chain recombines TRBV10-3 with TRBJ2-5, with D tentatively TRBD2 (5 bases). The CDR3 has 14 amino acids. Germline-derived CDR1 and CDR2 are ENHRY and SYGVKD. The V end lost 0 bases, the J end lost 5 bases, and 10 bases lay between the germline ends.